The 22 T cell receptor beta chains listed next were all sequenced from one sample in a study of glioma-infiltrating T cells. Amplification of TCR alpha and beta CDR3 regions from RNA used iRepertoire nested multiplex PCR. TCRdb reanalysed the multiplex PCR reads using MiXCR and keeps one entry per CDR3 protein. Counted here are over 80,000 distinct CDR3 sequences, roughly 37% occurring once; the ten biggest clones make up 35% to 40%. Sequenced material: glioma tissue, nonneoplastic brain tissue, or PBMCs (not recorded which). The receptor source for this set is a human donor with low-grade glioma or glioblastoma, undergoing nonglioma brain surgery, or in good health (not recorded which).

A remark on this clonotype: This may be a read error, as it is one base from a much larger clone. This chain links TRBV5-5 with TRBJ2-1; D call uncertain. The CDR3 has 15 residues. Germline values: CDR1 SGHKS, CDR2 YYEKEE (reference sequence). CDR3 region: CASGLGVASYNEQFF. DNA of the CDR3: TGTGCCAGCGGCTTGGGTGTGGCTAGCTACAATGAGCAGTTCTTC.

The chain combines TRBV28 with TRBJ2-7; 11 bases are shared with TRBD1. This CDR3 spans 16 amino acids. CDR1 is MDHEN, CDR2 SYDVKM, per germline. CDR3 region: CVSSSPGTGGSYEQYF. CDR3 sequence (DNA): TGTGTTAGCAGTTCTCCCGGGACAGGGGGCTCCTACGAGCAGTACTTC.

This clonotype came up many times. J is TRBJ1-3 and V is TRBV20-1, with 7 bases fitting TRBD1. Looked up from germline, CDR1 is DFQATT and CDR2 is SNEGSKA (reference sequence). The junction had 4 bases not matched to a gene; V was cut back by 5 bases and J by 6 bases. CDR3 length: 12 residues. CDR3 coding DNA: TGCAGTGCTCGACAGGGTTTAAACACCATATATTTT. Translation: CSARQGLNTIYF.

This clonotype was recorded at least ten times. The CDR3 DNA is TGTGCCTGGAGTGCCAGGAGGGAGAACACTGAAGCTTTCTTT. It encodes CAWSARRENTEAFF. V and J are TRBV30 and TRBJ1-1; unclear D gene. This CDR3 comprises 14 residues. Germline assignment: CDR1 GTSNPN and CDR2 SVGIG (reference sequence). Trimming removed 1 base at V and 1 base at J, with 10 bases between.

The CDR3 DNA reads as TGTGCCAGCAGCGTGCGACTAGCGGGGGGCTACAATGAGCAGTTCTTC. The encoded protein is CASSVRLAGGYNEQFF. The rearrangement joins TRBV14 to TRBJ2-1, with TRBD2 matching 13 bases. Trimming cost V 5 bases and J 3 bases; bases outside gene matches: 4. The CDR3 sequence is 16 residues long. Germline values: CDR1 SGHDN, CDR2 FVKESK.

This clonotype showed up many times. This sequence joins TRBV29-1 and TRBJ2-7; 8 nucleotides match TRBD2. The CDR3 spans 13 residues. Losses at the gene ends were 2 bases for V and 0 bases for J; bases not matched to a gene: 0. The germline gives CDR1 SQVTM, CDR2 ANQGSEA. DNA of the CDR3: TGCAGCGTTGAAACTAGCGGCTCCTACGAGCAGTACTTC. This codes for CSVETSGSYEQYF.

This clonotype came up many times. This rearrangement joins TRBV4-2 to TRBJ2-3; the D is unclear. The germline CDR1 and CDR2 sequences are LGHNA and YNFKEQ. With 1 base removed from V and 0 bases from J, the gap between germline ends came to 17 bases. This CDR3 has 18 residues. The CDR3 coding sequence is TGTGCCAGCAGCCAAGCCCGCCTCCGGGTACCTAGCACAGATACGCAGTATTTT. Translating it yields CASSQARLRVPSTDTQYF.

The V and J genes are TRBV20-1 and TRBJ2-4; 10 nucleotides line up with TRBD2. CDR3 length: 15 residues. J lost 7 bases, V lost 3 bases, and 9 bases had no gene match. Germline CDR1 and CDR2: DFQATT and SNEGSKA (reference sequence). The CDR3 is CSASPASGSQNIQYF. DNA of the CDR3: TGCAGTGCTAGCCCGGCTAGCGGGAGCCAGAACATTCAGTACTTC.

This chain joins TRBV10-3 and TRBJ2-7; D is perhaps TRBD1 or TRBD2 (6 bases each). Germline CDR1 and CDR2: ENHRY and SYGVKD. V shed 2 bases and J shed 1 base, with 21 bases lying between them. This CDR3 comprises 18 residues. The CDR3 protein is CAISERATGAGKSYEQYF. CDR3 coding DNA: TGTGCCATCAGTGAGAGAGCGACGGGGGCAGGGAAATCCTACGAGCAGTACTTC.

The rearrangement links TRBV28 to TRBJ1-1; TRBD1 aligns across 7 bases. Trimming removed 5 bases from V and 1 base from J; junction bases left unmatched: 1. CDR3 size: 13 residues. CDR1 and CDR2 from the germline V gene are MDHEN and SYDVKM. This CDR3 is CASSGDRNTEAFF. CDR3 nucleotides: TGTGCCAGCAGTGGGGACAGGAACACTGAAGCTTTCTTT.

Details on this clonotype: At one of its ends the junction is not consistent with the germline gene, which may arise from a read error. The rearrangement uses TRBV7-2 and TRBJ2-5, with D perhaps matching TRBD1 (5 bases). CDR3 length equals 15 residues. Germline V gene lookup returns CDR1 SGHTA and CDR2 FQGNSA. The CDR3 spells CASSLTDKYQETKYF. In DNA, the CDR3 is TGTGCCAGCAGCTTGACAGACAAATACCAAGAGACCAAGTACTTC. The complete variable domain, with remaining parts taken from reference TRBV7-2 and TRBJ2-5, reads GAGVSQSPSNKVTEKGKDVELRCDPISGHTALYWYRQSLGQGLEFLIYFQGNSAPDKSGLPSDRFSAERTGGSVSTLTIQRTQQEDSAVYLCASSLTDKYQETKYFGPGTRLLVL.

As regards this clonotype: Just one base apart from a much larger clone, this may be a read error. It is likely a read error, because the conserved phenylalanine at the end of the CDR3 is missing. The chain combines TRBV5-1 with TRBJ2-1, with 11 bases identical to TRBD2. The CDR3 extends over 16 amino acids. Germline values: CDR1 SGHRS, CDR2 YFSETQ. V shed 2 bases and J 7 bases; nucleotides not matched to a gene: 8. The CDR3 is CASSLLTSGGRNEQFL. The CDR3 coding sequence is TGCGCCAGCAGCTTACTAACTAGCGGGGGACGAAATGAGCAGTTCCTC.

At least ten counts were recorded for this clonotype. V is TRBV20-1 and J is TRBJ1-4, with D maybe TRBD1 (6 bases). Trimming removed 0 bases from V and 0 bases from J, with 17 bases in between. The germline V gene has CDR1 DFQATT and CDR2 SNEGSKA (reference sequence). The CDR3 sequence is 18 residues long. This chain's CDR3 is CSARDPWGGYATNEKLFF. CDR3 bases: TGCAGTGCTAGAGATCCTTGGGGGGGCTATGCAACTAATGAAAAACTGTTTTTT.

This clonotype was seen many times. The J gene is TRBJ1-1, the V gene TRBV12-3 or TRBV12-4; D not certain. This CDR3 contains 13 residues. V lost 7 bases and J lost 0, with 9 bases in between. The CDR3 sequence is CASKSKLNTEAFF. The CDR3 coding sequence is TGTGCCAGCAAGTCTAAACTGAACACTGAAGCTTTCTTT.

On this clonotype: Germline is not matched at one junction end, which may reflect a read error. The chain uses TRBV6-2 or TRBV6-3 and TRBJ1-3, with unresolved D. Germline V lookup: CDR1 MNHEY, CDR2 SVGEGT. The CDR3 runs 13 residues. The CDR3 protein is CASSATVGITVYF. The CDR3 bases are TGTGCCAGCAGTGCGACGGTTGGAATCACCGTATATTTT.

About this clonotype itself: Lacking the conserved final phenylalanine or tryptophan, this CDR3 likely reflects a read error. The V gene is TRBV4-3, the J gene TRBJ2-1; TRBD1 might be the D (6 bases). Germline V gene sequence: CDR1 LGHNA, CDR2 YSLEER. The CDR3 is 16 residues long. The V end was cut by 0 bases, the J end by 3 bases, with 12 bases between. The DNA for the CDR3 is TGCGCCAGCAGCCAAGAGACAGGTGGGTTCTACAATGAGCAGTTCCTC. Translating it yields CASSQETGGFYNEQFL.

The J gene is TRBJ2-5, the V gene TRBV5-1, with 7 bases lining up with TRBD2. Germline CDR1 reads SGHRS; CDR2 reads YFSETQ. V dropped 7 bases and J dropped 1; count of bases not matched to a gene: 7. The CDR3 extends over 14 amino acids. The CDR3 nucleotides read TGCGCCAGCGGCTACGGGGGGATCCAAGAGACCCAGTACTTC. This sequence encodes CASGYGGIQETQYF.

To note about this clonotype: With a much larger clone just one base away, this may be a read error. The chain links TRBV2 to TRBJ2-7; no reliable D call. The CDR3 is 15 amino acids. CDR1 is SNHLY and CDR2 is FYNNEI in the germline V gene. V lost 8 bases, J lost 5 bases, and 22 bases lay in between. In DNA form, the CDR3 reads TGTGCCAGCGGTCGTAGGACGCCGCCGGTTGACGAGCAGTACTTC. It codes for CASGRRTPPVDEQYF.

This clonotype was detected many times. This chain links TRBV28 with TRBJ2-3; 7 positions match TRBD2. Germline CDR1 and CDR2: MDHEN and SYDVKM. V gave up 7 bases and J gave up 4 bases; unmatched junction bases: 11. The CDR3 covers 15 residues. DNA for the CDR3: TGTGCCAGCACCAATGGGGGGGGGAGTGCAGATACGCAGTATTTT. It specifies CASTNGGGSADTQYF.

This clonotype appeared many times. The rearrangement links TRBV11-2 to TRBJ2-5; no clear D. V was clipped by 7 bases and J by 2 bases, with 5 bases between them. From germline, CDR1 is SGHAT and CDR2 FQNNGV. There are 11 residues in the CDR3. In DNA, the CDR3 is TGTGCCAGCATATGGCAAGAGACCCAGTACTTC. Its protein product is CASIWQETQYF.

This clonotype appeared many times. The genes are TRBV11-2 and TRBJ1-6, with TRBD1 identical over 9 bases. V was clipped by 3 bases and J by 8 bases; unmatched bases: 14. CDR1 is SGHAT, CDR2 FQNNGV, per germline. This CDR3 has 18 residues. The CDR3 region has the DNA TGTGCCAGCAGCTTTCTTGGGTGGGACAGGGTCAAGGATTCACCCCTCCACTTT. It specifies CASSFLGWDRVKDSPLHF.

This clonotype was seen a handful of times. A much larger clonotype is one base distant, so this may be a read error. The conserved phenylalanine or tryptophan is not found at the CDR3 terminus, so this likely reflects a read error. The CDR3 sequence: CAISESVEETQYL. CDR3 in DNA: TGTGCCATCAGTGAGTCAGTAGAAGAGACCCAGTACCTC. V gene TRBV10-3 combines with J gene TRBJ2-5; D call uncertain. The CDR3 length is 13 residues. With 0 bases removed from V and 3 bases from J, the gap between germline ends came to 5 bases. Germline values: CDR1 ENHRY, CDR2 SYGVKD.